The 15 T cell receptor beta chains presented below share a single source sample, sequenced in a study of T cells in Graves' hyperthyroidism and ophthalmopathy (dated by TCRdb to between 2019 and 2020). The library relied on multiplex PCR. Sequencing relied on an Illumina HiSeq 2000. The TCR beta CDR3 regions were amplified from RNA transcripts. The TCR CDR3 was subjected to a first round of RT-PCR using the HTBI primer set and the Qiagen OneStep RT-PCR kit. TCRdb reprocessing: public reads trimmed at Q25 with fastp, clones called with MiXCR, in-frame beta chains kept. Each entry merges the rows of one CDR3 protein and shows their most common DNA and genes. Across this sample there are around 600,000 distinct CDR3 sequences, with roughly a sixth seen only once. The ten largest make up approximately 3.5% of the sample. Source material: blood. All receptors come from a woman aged 40 to 50 with Graves' ophthalmopathy.

A few counts support this clonotype. This rearrangement joins TRBV20-1 to TRBJ2-1, with D possibly being TRBD1 (6 bases). The V end lost 1 base, the J end lost 3 bases, and 10 bases lay between the germline ends. CDR1 and CDR2 from the germline V gene are DFQATT and SNEGSKA (reference sequence). The CDR3 runs 14 residues. CDR3 bases: TGCAGTGCTAGAGGGACAGCCGGCTACAATGAGCAGTTCTTC. Residues: CSARGTAGYNEQFF.

At least ten counts were recorded for this clonotype. The gene calls are TRBV28 and TRBJ1-5; a weak D match, TRBD1 (5 bases). From germline, CDR1 is MDHEN and CDR2 SYDVKM. The CDR3 sequence is 15 residues long. V lost 6 bases, J lost 5 bases, and 17 bases lay in between. DNA for the CDR3: TGTGCCAGCAGCCCCGGGGGGGGAGGGGATCAGCCCCAGCATTTT. Translating gives CASSPGGGGDQPQHF.

The V gene is TRBV15, the J gene TRBJ2-5; no clear D. V was shortened by 4 bases and J by 5 bases, with 14 bases between the two germline ends. CDR1 and CDR2 from the germline V gene are LNHNV and YYDKDF (reference sequence). This CDR3 spans 14 amino acids. The DNA for the CDR3 is TGTGCCACCAGCATCCGGGCGATCAGGGAGACCCAGTACTTC. It translates to CATSIRAIRETQYF.

With regard to this clonotype: Since a much larger clone is just one base distant, this may be a read error. The rearrangement links TRBV30 to TRBJ2-5; D gene ambiguous. V gave up 4 bases and J gave up 2 bases, with 11 bases separating them. The CDR3 length is 13 residues. The germline V gene has CDR1 GTSNPN and CDR2 SVGIG (reference sequence). CDR3: CAWNILQQETQYF. In nucleotides, the CDR3 is TGTGCCTGGAATATATTGCAGCAAGAGACCCAGTACTTC.

This clonotype was seen more than once but under ten times. V is TRBV5-1 and J is TRBJ1-1, with TRBD1 matching over 8 bases. Germline V gene data show CDR1 as SGHRS and CDR2 as YFSETQ. V dropped 2 bases and J dropped 2; count of bases not matched to a gene: 8. This CDR3 is built from 16 residues. CDR3 DNA sequence: TGCGCCAGCAGCTTAGGACAGGGAACTTTTAACACTGAAGCTTTCTTT. As protein: CASSLGQGTFNTEAFF.

V is TRBV27 and J is TRBJ1-5; 8 bases agree with TRBD1. The J segment lost 6 bases and the V segment lost 0 bases, leaving 4 bases of the junction unmatched. Germline V gene data show CDR1 as MNHEY and CDR2 as SMNVEV (reference sequence). This CDR3 is built from 15 residues. The CDR3: CASSLSRTGLQPQHF. CDR3 bases: TGTGCCAGCAGTTTATCTCGGACAGGGCTTCAGCCCCAGCATTTT.

The V gene is TRBV4-1, the J gene TRBJ1-2; D ambiguous. Germline V gives CDR1 MGHRA, CDR2 YSYEKL. Deletions cut 0 bases from V and 0 bases from J, with 17 bases between. The CDR3 covers 18 residues. The CDR3 sequence is CASSQDRVGRASNYGYTF. In DNA, the CDR3 is TGCGCCAGCAGCCAAGATAGGGTCGGGAGGGCCTCTAACTATGGCTACACCTTC.

This clonotype was observed a handful of times. The chain joins TRBV18 to TRBJ2-3; 9 bases map to TRBD2. Germline lookup yields CDR1 KGHSH and CDR2 LQKENI. J gave up 4 bases and V 3 bases, and 5 bases lay outside the gene matches. The CDR3 runs 15 residues. In DNA form, the CDR3 reads TGTGCCAGCTCACCCGCGGTAGCGGGAGCAGATACGCAGTATTTT. The encoded protein is CASSPAVAGADTQYF.

This clonotype has ten or more counts. The rearrangement uses TRBV14 and TRBJ2-7, with TRBD2 matching over 7 bases. CDR1 and CDR2 (germline): SGHDN, FVKESK. The J segment lost 4 bases and the V segment lost 2 bases, leaving 14 bases of the junction unmatched. The CDR3 covers 17 residues. DNA of the CDR3: TGTGCCAGCAGCCAACTCACCCTTGGCCAGGGAGGGTACGAGCAGTACTTC. As protein: CASSQLTLGQGGYEQYF.

This clonotype was seen at least ten times. V gene TRBV2 combines with J gene TRBJ2-5; D is unresolved. Trimming pared 3 bases from V and 5 bases from J, leaving 10 bases between. The CDR3 spans 13 residues. The germline CDR1 and CDR2 sequences are SNHLY and FYNNEI. The CDR3 sequence: CASSELGLETQYF. The CDR3 region has the DNA TGTGCCAGCAGTGAGTTGGGCTTGGAGACCCAGTACTTC.

This clonotype appeared a few times. The V and J genes are TRBV7-2 and TRBJ1-1; the match to TRBD1 covers 7 bases. Germline V gene lookup returns CDR1 SGHTA and CDR2 FQGNSA. V trimming: 10 bases; J trimming: 8 bases; junction bases outside the gene matches: 7. CDR3 length: 11 residues. The CDR3 nucleotides are TGTGCCACAGGGGGATCGGGAGAAGCTTTCTTT. It encodes CATGGSGEAFF.

This rearrangement joins TRBV5-1 to TRBJ2-6; a weak D match, TRBD1 (5 bases). Germline CDR1 SGHRS, CDR2 YFSETQ. The V end was cut by 0 bases, the J end by 0 bases, with 7 bases between. The CDR3 runs to 16 residues. The CDR3 DNA is TGCGCCAGCAGCTTGGGACAGATCTCTGGGGCCAACGTCCTGACTTTC. Its protein product is CASSLGQISGANVLTF.

This clonotype was seen only once. The chain recombines TRBV5-6 with TRBJ1-4; possibly TRBD1 for D (6 bases). The CDR3 totals 16 residues. Germline CDR1 is SGHDT and CDR2 is YYEEEE. Trimming pared 7 bases from V and 7 bases from J, leaving 23 bases between. CDR3 DNA sequence: TGTGCCAGCGCCCAGAACCCGGGACAAGCGACTGAAAAACTGTTTTTT. Residues: CASAQNPGQATEKLFF.

The table lists this clonotype with many counts. This chain joins TRBV2 and TRBJ2-7; no clear D gene. From germline, CDR1 is SNHLY and CDR2 FYNNEI. V shed 1 base and J shed 4 bases, with 11 bases lying between them. The CDR3 is made up of 14 amino acids. The CDR3: CASSEGNRAYEQYF. The CDR3, as DNA: TGTGCCAGCAGTGAAGGGAATAGGGCGTACGAGCAGTACTTC.

This chain links TRBV29-1 with TRBJ2-1; TRBD1 might be the D (6 bases). V lost 8 bases, J lost 8 bases, and 13 bases lay in between. The germline V gene has CDR1 SQVTM and CDR2 ANQGSEA. The CDR3 contains 11 residues. CDR3 sequence reads: CSSRGGHEQFF. CDR3 nucleotide sequence: TGCAGCTCACGAGGGGGACATGAGCAGTTCTTC.